The 23 T cell receptor beta chains below come from one sample, sequenced in a study of cytomegalovirus exposure and HLA in healthy donors. The PCR used 60 Vbeta and 13 Jbeta primers. Sequencing used immunoSEQ multiplex PCR; TCRdb keeps in-frame clones, though not all of them. Seen here are over 100,000 clones, 75% to 90% observed once, and the top ten hold roughly 8%. Sequenced material: PBMCs. These receptors came from a woman aged 50 to 60 in good health and CMV-seropositive.

The rearrangement joins TRBV7-8 to TRBJ1-4; tentative D call: TRBD1 (6 bases). Trimming stripped 1 base from V and 7 bases from J, with 10 bases between. CDR3 size: 14 residues. Looked up from germline, CDR1 is SGHVS and CDR2 is FQNEAQ. The CDR3 coding sequence is TGTGCCAGCAGCTTAGGGGGACACGGTGAAAAACTGTTTTTT. Residues: CASSLGGHGEKLFF.

This clone was counted between two and nine times. The rearrangement links TRBV27 to TRBJ2-7; 7 bases match TRBD2. Germline values: CDR1 MNHEY, CDR2 SMNVEV (reference sequence). After removal of 3 bases from V and 5 bases from J, the junction contained 7 bases not matched to a gene. This CDR3 is 14 amino acids long. For the CDR3, the DNA is TGTGCCAGCAGTTTGGGGGGGAGTCTCAACGAGCAGTACTTC. Translated, it gives CASSLGGSLNEQYF.

The chain has TRBV7-6 and TRBJ2-7; TRBD1 matches at 7 bases. Germline trimming cut 2 bases from V and 2 bases from J; bases unmatched to any gene: 9. The CDR3 loop spans 16 amino acids. The germline CDR1 and CDR2 sequences are SGHVS and FNYEAQ. CDR3 amino acids: CASSLRQGRHPYEQYF. The DNA of the CDR3 is TGTGCCAGCAGCTTAAGACAGGGCCGCCACCCCTACGAGCAGTACTTC.

The chain carries TRBV6-5 and TRBJ2-5; TRBD1 agrees at 7 bases. The last part of the DNA fits TRBJ2-7 better; the J call may be wrong. The CDR3 runs to 14 residues. Looked up from germline, CDR1 is MNHEY and CDR2 is SVGAGI. The CDR3: CASSPKATGREQYF. CDR3 in DNA: TGTGCCAGCAGTCCGAAAGCGACAGGGCGCGAGCAGTACTTC.

The chain couples TRBV5-1 to TRBJ2-1, with 8 bases matching TRBD2. The CDR3 totals 16 residues. Germline lookup yields CDR1 SGHRS and CDR2 YFSETQ. V dropped 7 bases and J dropped 3; count of bases not matched to a gene: 12. The CDR3, as DNA: TGCGCCAGCTCGCACTCTCTAGCGGGCGTCTACAATGAGCAGTTCTTC. Translation: CASSHSLAGVYNEQFF.

The genes are TRBV5-1 and TRBJ1-2; TRBD1 agrees at 9 bases. The CDR3 has 15 amino acids. Germline V lookup: CDR1 SGHRS, CDR2 YFSETQ. J was trimmed by 2 bases and V by 0 bases; bases with no gene match: 2. This chain's CDR3 is CASSLGDRDNYGYTF. The CDR3 nucleotides read TGCGCCAGCAGCTTGGGGGACAGGGACAACTATGGCTACACCTTC.

The rearrangement joins TRBV10-3 to TRBJ2-1, with 10 bases that match TRBD2. Trimming removed 2 bases from V and 0 bases from J; junction bases left unmatched: 10. CDR1 and CDR2 from the germline V gene are ENHRY and SYGVKD. The CDR3 covers 19 residues. For the CDR3, the DNA is TGTGCCATCAGTGAGGTTCTAGCGGGGGCACAAAGCTCCTACAATGAGCAGTTCTTC. It encodes CAISEVLAGAQSSYNEQFF.

The J gene is TRBJ1-1, the V gene TRBV6-5, with 7 positions matching TRBD1. The CDR3 totals 15 residues. The germline gives CDR1 MNHEY, CDR2 SVGAGI. The trim removed 2 bases at V and 0 bases at J, leaving 3 bases unmatched. CDR3 nucleotides: TGTGCCAGCAGTTACACAGGGGCAATGAACACTGAAGCTTTCTTT. The encoded protein is CASSYTGAMNTEAFF.

V is TRBV5-4 and J is TRBJ2-5; D ambiguous. This CDR3 contains 14 residues. The germline V and J ends were trimmed by 4 bases and 3 bases, with 13 bases remaining between them. Looked up from germline, CDR1 is SGHNT and CDR2 is YYREEE (reference sequence). DNA for the CDR3: TGTGCCAGCAGCCCTACGGCGGTCGAAGAGACCCAGTACTTC. Translation: CASSPTAVEETQYF.

The rearrangement links TRBV10-2 to TRBJ2-2; 9 bases map to TRBD1. Germline CDR1 reads WSHSY; CDR2 reads SAAADI. This CDR3 has 18 residues. The junction had 19 bases not matched to a gene; V was cut back by 7 bases and J by 7 bases. The CDR3, as DNA: TGCGCCAGCAAGTTCAGACAGGGGGAGAAACGTCACCACGGGGAGCTGTTTTTT. Translating it yields CASKFRQGEKRHHGELFF.

This chain joins TRBV7-3 and TRBJ2-2; D possibly corresponds to TRBD2 (6 bases). V was trimmed by 2 bases and J by 2 bases, leaving 9 bases between them. From germline, CDR1 is SGHTA and CDR2 FQGTGA. This CDR3 is built from 15 residues. CDR3 coding DNA: TGTGCCAGCAGCTTACAGGCGGGAAACACCGGGGAGCTGTTTTTT. This sequence encodes CASSLQAGNTGELFF.

CDR3 amino acids: CASSQGAQETQYF. In DNA, the CDR3 is TGTGCCAGCAGCCAGGGGGCCCAAGAGACCCAGTACTTC. The chain is built from TRBV7-2 and TRBJ2-5; 8 bases are a match to TRBD1. This CDR3 contains 13 residues. Unmatched junction bases numbered 0, after V lost 5 bases and J lost 1 base. Germline CDR1 and CDR2: SGHTA and FQGNSA. The whole variable domain, remainder taken from reference TRBV7-2 and TRBJ2-5, is GAGVSQSPSNKVTEKGKDVELRCDPISGHTALYWYRQSLGQGLEFLIYFQGNSAPDKSGLPSDRFSAERTGGSVSTLTIQRTQQEDSAVYLCASSQGAQETQYFGPGTRLLVL.

The chain recombines TRBV29-1 with TRBJ1-1, with a weak D call TRBD1 (5 bases). The germline V gene has CDR1 SQVTM and CDR2 ANQGSEA. The length of the CDR3 is 13 residues. Trimming shortened V by 3 bases and J by 0 bases, and 8 bases separated the two germline ends. CDR3 coding DNA: TGCAGCGTTGAGGAGGGGATGAACACTGAAGCTTTCTTT. It is translated as CSVEEGMNTEAFF.

This clone has a handful of counts. V gene TRBV7-9 combines with J gene TRBJ2-1; the match to TRBD2 covers 9 bases. The CDR3 loop spans 15 amino acids. CDR1 is SEHNR and CDR2 is FQNEAQ in the germline V gene (reference sequence). The ends lost 2 bases at V and 7 bases at J; junction bases unmatched: 6. The CDR3 loop is CASSLWRGGFNEQFF. The CDR3 region has the DNA TGTGCCAGCAGCTTATGGCGGGGGGGTTTTAATGAGCAGTTCTTC.

The chain has TRBV11-2 and TRBJ2-2; 8 positions match TRBD2. CDR3 length: 16 residues. Trimming removed 6 bases from V and 0 bases from J; junction bases left unmatched: 6. CDR1 and CDR2 from the germline V gene are SGHAT and FQNNGV. The CDR3 DNA is TGTGCCAGCAGGCGGGGGGCTATGACGAACACCGGGGAGCTGTTTTTT. It is translated as CASRRGAMTNTGELFF.

This clone has only a few counts. CDR3 sequence: CASSPAASWGQETQYF. CDR3 DNA: TGTGCCAGCTCACCAGCGGCTAGCTGGGGCCAAGAGACCCAGTACTTC. The chain links TRBV18 to TRBJ2-5; D might be TRBD2 (5 bases). The CDR3 runs 16 residues. The germline V gene encodes CDR1 KGHSH and CDR2 LQKENI. V was clipped by 2 bases and J by 1 base, with 14 bases between them.

Written as DNA, the CDR3 is TGTGCCAGCAGTGAAGCAGGGGGCCCCTACGAGCAGTACTTC. It specifies CASSEAGGPYEQYF. V gene TRBV6-1 combines with J gene TRBJ2-7; the match to TRBD1 covers 7 bases. V dropped 0 bases and J dropped 2; count of bases not matched to a gene: 1. This CDR3 is built from 14 residues. Germline V gene sequence: CDR1 MNHNS, CDR2 SASEGT.

The chain carries TRBV23-1 and TRBJ2-3; D possibly corresponds to TRBD1 (5 bases). TRBV23-1 is noted as an ORF with a role that remains uncertain. V was trimmed by 5 bases and J by 0 bases, leaving 15 bases between them. This CDR3 spans 16 amino acids. The CDR3, as DNA: TGCGCCAGCAGTTCACAGGACAAATTTAGCACAGATACGCAGTATTTT. This codes for CASSSQDKFSTDTQYF.

The chain joins TRBV18 to TRBJ2-5; D remains ambiguous. CDR1 is KGHSH and CDR2 is LQKENI in the germline V gene. The germline V and J ends were trimmed by 3 bases and 0 bases, with 5 bases remaining between them. This CDR3 has 13 residues. The CDR3 here is CASSPQYQETQYF. The CDR3, as DNA: TGTGCCAGCTCACCCCAATACCAAGAGACCCAGTACTTC.

The chain combines TRBV11-2 with TRBJ1-4; the match to TRBD1 covers 7 bases. CDR1 SGHAT and CDR2 FQNNGV come from the germline V gene. Unmatched junction bases numbered 7, after V lost 5 bases and J lost 4 bases. The CDR3 length is 15 residues. The CDR3: CASSTGDSRNEKLFF. In DNA, the CDR3 is TGTGCCAGCAGCACCGGGGACAGCCGTAATGAAAAACTGTTTTTT.

This rearrangement joins TRBV7-9 to TRBJ2-3; 16 bases align to TRBD2. With V trimmed by 4 bases and J by 4 bases, 2 bases remained unmatched. In germline, CDR1 is SEHNR, CDR2 FQNEAQ (reference sequence). The CDR3 contains 16 residues. CDR3 protein: CASSSGTSGGADTQYF. CDR3 nucleotides: TGTGCCAGCAGCTCCGGGACTAGCGGGGGGGCAGATACGCAGTATTTT. The variable domain in full, completed from reference TRBV7-9 and TRBJ2-3, reads DTGVSQNPRHKITKRGQNVTFRCDPISEHNRLYWYRQTLGQGPEFLTYFQNEAQLEKSRLLSDRFSAERPKGSFSTLEIQRTEQGDSAMYLCASSSGTSGGADTQYFGPGTRLTVL.

The CDR3 reads CASSLGGTTTDTQYF. CDR3 coding DNA: TGTGCCAGCAGCCTGGGGGGGACTACCACAGATACGCAGTATTTT. This chain links TRBV7-8 with TRBJ2-3; the match to TRBD2 covers 7 bases. Germline CDR1 reads SGHVS; CDR2 reads FQNEAQ. J gave up 2 bases and V 5 bases, and 7 bases lay outside the gene matches. The CDR3 totals 15 residues. The full variable domain, rest sourced from reference TRBV7-8 and TRBJ2-3, is GAGVSQSPRYKVAKRGQDVALRCDPISGHVSLFWYQQALGQGPEFLTYFQNEAQLDKSGLPSDRFFAERPEGSVSTLKIQRTQQEDSAVYLCASSLGGTTTDTQYFGPGTRLTVL.

This chain connects TRBV11-1 to TRBJ1-1; D is unclear. Germline assignment: CDR1 SGHAT and CDR2 FQDESV (reference sequence). Trimming shortened V by 5 bases and J by 0 bases, and 7 bases separated the two germline ends. CDR3 size: 13 residues. The CDR3 coding sequence is TGTGCCAGCAGCAAACAAGTGAACACTGAAGCTTTCTTT. The encoded protein is CASSKQVNTEAFF. The entire variable domain, with the rest obtained from reference TRBV11-1 and TRBJ1-1, is as follows: EAEVAQSPRYKITEKSQAVAFWCDPISGHATLYWYRQILGQGPELLVQFQDESVVDDSQLPKDRFSAERLKGVDSTLKIQPAELGDSAMYLCASSKQVNTEAFFGQGTRLTVV.